These T cell receptor beta chains were read from a single sample in a study of cytomegalovirus exposure and HLA in healthy donors. Assay used: immunoSEQ multiplex PCR; TCRdb lists only in-frame clones, some missing. The sample includes some 110,000 clones, roughly three quarters of them seen just once. Sequencing was performed on PBMCs. These receptors were collected from a woman aged 40 to 50 in good health and CMV-seronegative. Each CDR3 is given with its conserved first and last residue. The order of the fields is clone size, V gene, CDR3 length, J gene, D gene, CDR3 protein, CDR3 DNA. A D gene is named only where the DNA matches it firmly. Part of the rows lack a size; the others show once, few, many or a class for expanded clones.

>few|TRBV7-3|14|TRBJ2-1|.
CASSLGLFGSEQFF
TGTGCCAGCAGCTTAGGGCTATTCGGGAGTGAGCAGTTCTTC
>.|TRBV18|16|TRBJ2-1|.
CASSPTDRDSYNEQFF
TGTGCCAGCTCACCGACGGATCGGGACTCTTACAATGAGCAGTTCTTC
>.|TRBV19|18|TRBJ2-1|TRBD1
CASRTNTKPGQIYNEQFF
TGTGCCAGTCGAACAAACACAAAACCGGGACAGATCTACAATGAGCAGTTCTTC
>.|TRBV4-1|14|TRBJ1-4|.
CASSQEARLGGLFF
TGCGCCAGCAGCCAAGAGGCCCGTTTGGGGGGACTGTTTTTT
>once|TRBV6-1|15|TRBJ1-2|.
CASLLTTGTMGGYTF
TGTGCCAGCCTCCTGACCACCGGGACTATGGGGGGCTACACCTTC
>.|TRBV28|13|TRBJ1-6|.
CASVSILYSPLHF
TGTGCCAGCGTCTCTATACTTTACTCACCCCTCCACTTT
>.|TRBV27|14|TRBJ2-7|.
CASSLVVGSYEQYF
TGTGCCAGCAGTTTAGTTGTGGGCTCCTACGAGCAGTACTTC
>.|TRBV5-4|15|TRBJ2-3|TRBD2
CASSPLAGATDTQYF
TGTGCCAGCAGCCCTCTAGCGGGAGCCACAGATACGCAGTATTTT
>.|TRBV5-4|20|TRBJ2-3|TRBD2
CASSGWGLAGQRGYTDTQYF
TGTGCCAGCAGCGGGTGGGGACTAGCGGGACAACGGGGCTACACAGATACGCAGTATTTT
>.|TRBV5-1|12|TRBJ2-5|.
CASSLRQETQYF
TGCGCCAGCAGCTTGCGGCAAGAGACCCAGTACTTC
>.|TRBV7-9|14|TRBJ1-4|.
CASSLAVGNEKLFF
TGTGCCAGCAGCTTAGCCGTGGGCAATGAAAAACTGTTTTTT
>.|TRBV5-1|16|TRBJ2-1|.
CASSLGSGTYYNEQFF
TGCGCCAGCAGCTTGGGTTCGGGGACATACTACAATGAGCAGTTCTTC
>few|TRBV5-5|16|TRBJ1-2|.
CASSLESGAASYGYTF
TGTGCCAGCAGCTTGGAGTCAGGGGCCGCCAGCTATGGCTACACCTTC
>.|TRBV28|15|TRBJ2-2|.
CASRGRGTLPGELFF
TGTGCCAGCCGAGGCAGGGGAACCCTACCCGGGGAGCTGTTTTTT
>.|TRBV29-1|15|TRBJ2-7|.
CSVEATDGQGYEQYF
TGCAGCGTTGAAGCAACAGATGGGCAGGGGTACGAGCAGTACTTC
>few|TRBV2|12|TRBJ2-2|TRBD1
CATDRGREELFF
TGTGCCACCGACAGGGGGCGCGAGGAGCTGTTTTTT
>.|TRBV7-9|19|TRBJ2-3|TRBD1
CASSSAVVRQGRKVDTQYF
TGTGCCAGCAGCTCCGCGGTCGTTCGACAGGGGAGAAAGGTAGATACGCAGTATTTT
>.|TRBV29-1|14|TRBJ2-1|.
CSGKRMGFYNEQFF
TGCAGCGGGAAGCGGATGGGGTTTTACAATGAGCAGTTCTTC
>.|TRBV2|15|TRBJ2-1|.
CASTPGRSSYNEQFF
TGTGCCAGCACTCCTGGGCGTAGCTCCTACAATGAGCAGTTCTTC
>.|TRBV19|16|TRBJ2-1|TRBD1
CASRPITGTGGNEQFF
TGTGCCAGTAGGCCAATTACCGGGACAGGGGGCAATGAGCAGTTCTTC
>.|TRBV29-1|17|TRBJ2-3|TRBD2
CSVEGRLAGGPIDTQYF
TGCAGCGTTGAAGGGAGACTAGCGGGAGGGCCGATAGATACGCAGTATTTT
>.|TRBV11-3|18|TRBJ2-6|TRBD1
CASSLDRGRGQGANVLTF
TGTGCCAGCAGCTTAGATCGGGGCAGGGGGCAAGGGGCCAACGTCCTGACTTTC
>.|TRBV9|14|TRBJ2-7|TRBD1
CASSVEGQGDEQYF
TGTGCCAGCAGCGTAGAGGGACAGGGGGACGAGCAGTACTTC
>.|TRBV5-1|18|TRBJ2-3|.
CASSLAVYSGTGGDTQYF
TGCGCCAGCAGCTTGGCGGTTTACTCCGGGACTGGGGGGGATACGCAGTATTTT
>.|TRBV15|14|TRBJ2-7|TRBD2
CATSRAGTSHEQYF
TGTGCCACCAGCAGAGCCGGGACTAGCCACGAGCAGTACTTC
>.|TRBV29-1|13|TRBJ2-7|TRBD2
CSVETAGTYEQYF
TGCAGCGTTGAAACAGCGGGGACCTACGAGCAGTACTTC